The clone carrying this T cell receptor beta chain was picked up one time. The germline V gene has CDR1 SGHRS and CDR2 YFSETQ. The V end was cut by 4 bases, the J end by 6 bases, with 10 bases between. CDR3 length equals 12 residues. These data belong to a study of blood T cell repertoires in COVID-19. Study-wide background: The samples span acute and convalescent COVID-19 from the United States, Italy and Spain. Sample material is recorded as cDNA or gDNA derived from T cells, B-cell-depleted T cells, or PBMCs.

Original methodology: Estimation of nucleated cell counts was performed using reference gene primer amplification. The repertoire was sequenced with immunoSEQ multiplex PCR; TCRdb's copy has only in-frame clones and lacks some. That table gives V, J and clone size, and the DNA gave D and trimming. The sample carries about 90,000 clones, around 93% recorded once. Sequenced material: peripheral blood. The gene calls are TRBV5-1 and TRBJ1-1; TRBD1 is a possible D gene (5 bases). The source is a human donor with active COVID-19. The donor label of this sample is uncertain. This chain's CDR3 is CASSHGRAEAFF. CDR3 bases: TGCGCCAGCAGCCATGGCAGGGCTGAAGCTTTCTTT.